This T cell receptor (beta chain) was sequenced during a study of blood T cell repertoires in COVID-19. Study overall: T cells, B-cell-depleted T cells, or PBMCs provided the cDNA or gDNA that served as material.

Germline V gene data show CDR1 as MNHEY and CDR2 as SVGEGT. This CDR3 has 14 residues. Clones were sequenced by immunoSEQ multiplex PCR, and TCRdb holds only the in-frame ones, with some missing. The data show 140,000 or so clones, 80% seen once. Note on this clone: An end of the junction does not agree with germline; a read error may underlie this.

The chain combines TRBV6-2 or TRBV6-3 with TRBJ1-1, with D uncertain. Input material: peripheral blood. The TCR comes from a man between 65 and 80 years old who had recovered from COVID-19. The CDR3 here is CASSNSRLNTEAFF. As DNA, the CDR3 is TGTGCCAGCAGTAACTCGAGGCTAAACACTGAAGCTTTCTTT.